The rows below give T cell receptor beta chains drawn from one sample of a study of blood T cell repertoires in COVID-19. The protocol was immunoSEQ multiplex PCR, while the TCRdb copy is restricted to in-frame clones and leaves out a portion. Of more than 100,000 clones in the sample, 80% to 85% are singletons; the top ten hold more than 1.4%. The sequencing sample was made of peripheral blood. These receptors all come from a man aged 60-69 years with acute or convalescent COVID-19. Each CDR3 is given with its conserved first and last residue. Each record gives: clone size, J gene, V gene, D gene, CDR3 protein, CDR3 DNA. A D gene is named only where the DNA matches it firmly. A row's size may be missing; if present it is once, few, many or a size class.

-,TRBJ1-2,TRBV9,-,CASSPRQSVSDGYTF,TGTGCCAGCAGCCCCCGCCAATCCGTGTCGGATGGCTACACCTTC
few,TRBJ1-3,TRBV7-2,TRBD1,CASSSRQGSGNTIYF,TGTGCCAGCAGCTCCCGACAGGGATCAGGAAACACCATATATTTT
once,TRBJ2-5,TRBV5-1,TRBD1,CASSFGTVVQETQYF,TGCGCCAGCAGCTTCGGGACAGTAGTGCAAGAGACCCAGTACTTC
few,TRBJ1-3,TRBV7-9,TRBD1,CASSPRGQGAWGNTIYF,TGTGCCAGCAGCCCCCGGGGACAGGGGGCATGGGGAAACACCATATATTTT
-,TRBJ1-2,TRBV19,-,CASSIEGSNYGYTF,TGTGCCAGTAGTATCGAGGGATCGAACTATGGCTACACCTTC
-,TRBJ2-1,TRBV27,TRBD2,CASSPLRGGSYNEQFF,TGTGCCAGCAGTCCCCTACGGGGGGGGTCCTACAATGAGCAGTTCTTC
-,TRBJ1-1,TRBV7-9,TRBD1,CASSPRTGGNTEAFF,TGTGCCAGCAGCCCTAGGACAGGGGGAAACACTGAAGCTTTCTTT
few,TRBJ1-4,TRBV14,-,CASSTDTTYREKLFF,TGTGCCAGCAGCACTGACACAACCTACAGGGAAAAACTGTTTTTT
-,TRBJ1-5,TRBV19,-,CASNHRVGQPQHF,TGTGCCAGTAACCACAGGGTCGGACAGCCCCAGCATTTT
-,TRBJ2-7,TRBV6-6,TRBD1,CASKGQRYEQYF,TGTGCCAGCAAGGGACAGCGCTACGAGCAGTACTTC
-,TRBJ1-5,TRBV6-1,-,CASSEGLNQPQHF,TGTGCCAGCAGTGAGGGGCTCAATCAGCCCCAGCATTTT
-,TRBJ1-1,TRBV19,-,CASSIDSGVGTEAFF,TGTGCCAGTAGTATAGATTCAGGGGTGGGCACTGAAGCTTTCTTT
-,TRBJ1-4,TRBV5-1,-,CASSQEPRQANEKLFF,TGCGCCAGCAGCCAGGAACCTAGACAGGCTAATGAAAAACTGTTTTTT
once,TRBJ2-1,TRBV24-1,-,CATSDLPSGNEQFF,TGTGCCACCAGTGATTTGCCTTCGGGGAATGAGCAGTTCTTC
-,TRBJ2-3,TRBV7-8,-,CASSLLTDTQYF,TGTGCCAGCAGCTTACTCACAGATACGCAGTATTTT
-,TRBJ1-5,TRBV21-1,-,CASITGGFSNQPQHF,TGTGCCAGCATAACAGGGGGTTTTAGCAATCAGCCCCAGCATTTT
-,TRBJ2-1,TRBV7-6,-,CASSLGYGRAYNEQFF,TGTGCCAGCAGCTTAGGATACGGGAGAGCCTACAATGAGCAGTTCTTC
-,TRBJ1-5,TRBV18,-,CASSPGGGNQPQHF,TGTGCCAGCTCACCGGGAGGCGGGAACCAGCCCCAGCATTTT
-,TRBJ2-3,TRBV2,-,CATGFGRADTQYF,TGTGCCACCGGATTTGGTCGGGCAGATACGCAGTATTTT
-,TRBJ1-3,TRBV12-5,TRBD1,CASGAGGSGNTIYF,TGTGCTAGTGGTGCAGGGGGCTCTGGAAACACCATATATTTT
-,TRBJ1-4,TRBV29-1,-,CSVEGEGREKLFF,TGCAGCGTTGAAGGGGAGGGCAGGGAAAAACTGTTTTTT
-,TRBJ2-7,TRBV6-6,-,CASQYTPGDEQYF,TGTGCCAGCCAATATACCCCAGGGGACGAGCAGTACTTC
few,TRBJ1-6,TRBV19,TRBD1,CATRTGTLHNSPLHF,TGTGCCACCAGGACAGGGACTTTACATAATTCACCCCTCCACTTT
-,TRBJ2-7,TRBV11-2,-,CASSLSFQGSLYF,TGTGCCAGCAGCCTCTCGTTCCAGGGTTCTCTGTACTTC
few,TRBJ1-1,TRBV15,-,CATSRASNTEAFF,TGTGCCACCAGCAGAGCCAGTAACACTGAAGCTTTCTTT
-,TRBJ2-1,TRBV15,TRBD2,CATSRDRGEEHEQFF,TGTGCCACCAGCAGAGATCGGGGGGAGGAGCATGAGCAGTTCTTC
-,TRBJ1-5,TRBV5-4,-,CASSQGPGRVNQPQHF,TGTGCCAGCAGCCAAGGGCCGGGGAGGGTCAATCAGCCCCAGCATTTT
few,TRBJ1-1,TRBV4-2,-,CASSQHTGYPTEAFF,TGTGCCAGCAGCCAACATACAGGGTACCCCACTGAAGCTTTCTTT
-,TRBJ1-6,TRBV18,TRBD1,CASSAGQGVDSPLHF,TGTGCCAGCTCAGCTGGACAGGGGGTTGATTCACCCCTCCACTTT
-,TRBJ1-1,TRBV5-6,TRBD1,CASRRQGNTEAFF,TGTGCTAGTAGAAGACAGGGGAACACTGAAGCTTTCTTT
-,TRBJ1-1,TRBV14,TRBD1,CASSQEGQAGTEAFF,TGTGCCAGCAGCCAAGAGGGACAGGCCGGCACTGAAGCTTTCTTT
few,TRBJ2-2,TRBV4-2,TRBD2,CASSQVAGEGTGELFF,TGTGCCAGCAGCCAGGTAGCGGGAGAGGGGACCGGGGAGCTGTTTTTT
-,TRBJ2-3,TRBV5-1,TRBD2,CASSSTPSGGSTDTQYF,TGCGCCAGCAGCTCCACTCCAAGCGGGGGGAGCACAGATACGCAGTATTTT
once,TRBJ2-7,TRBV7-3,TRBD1,CASSSQGSDEQYF,TGTGCCAGCAGCTCACAGGGGTCTGACGAGCAGTACTTC
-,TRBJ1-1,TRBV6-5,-,CASSLSGISTEAFF,TGTGCCAGCTCCCTCTCGGGGATTTCGACTGAAGCTTTCTTT
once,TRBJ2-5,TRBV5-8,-,CASSGGQGQRQETQYF,TGTGCCAGCAGCGGAGGGCAGGGCCAACGACAAGAGACCCAGTACTTC
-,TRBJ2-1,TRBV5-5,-,CASSPALPDSYNEQFF,TGTGCCAGCAGCCCCGCCCTGCCAGATTCGTACAATGAGCAGTTCTTC
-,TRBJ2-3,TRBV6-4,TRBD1,CASSARTGGGGDTQYF,TGTGCCAGCAGTGCGAGGACAGGGGGCGGGGGAGATACGCAGTATTTT
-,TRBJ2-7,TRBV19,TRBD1,CASSILPGQGEEQYF,TGTGCCAGTAGTATACTCCCGGGACAGGGGGAAGAGCAGTACTTC